This TCR beta chain was sequenced during a study of blood T cell repertoires in COVID-19. Turning to the study itself: Collection of acute and convalescent COVID-19 samples took place in the United States, Italy and Spain.

This clone was recorded once. Sequencing was performed with immunoSEQ multiplex PCR; in TCRdb, only in-frame clones are kept and a portion is missing. There are hundreds of thousands of clones in the sample; approximately 90% occur only once, and around 10% lies in the top ten. The germline V gene encodes CDR1 MNHNY and CDR2 SVGAGI (reference sequence). Trimming removed 6 bases from V and 3 bases from J; junction bases left unmatched: 9. The CDR3 is 15 amino acids. V gene TRBV6-6 combines with J gene TRBJ1-1; 8 bases are shared with TRBD1. The sequencing sample was made of peripheral blood. This TCR derives from a man over 45 with COVID-19, enrolled during active disease. CDR3 bases: TGTGCCAGCAGCCGGATAATGGACAGGGACACTGAAGCTTTCTTT. It is translated as CASSRIMDRDTEAFF.